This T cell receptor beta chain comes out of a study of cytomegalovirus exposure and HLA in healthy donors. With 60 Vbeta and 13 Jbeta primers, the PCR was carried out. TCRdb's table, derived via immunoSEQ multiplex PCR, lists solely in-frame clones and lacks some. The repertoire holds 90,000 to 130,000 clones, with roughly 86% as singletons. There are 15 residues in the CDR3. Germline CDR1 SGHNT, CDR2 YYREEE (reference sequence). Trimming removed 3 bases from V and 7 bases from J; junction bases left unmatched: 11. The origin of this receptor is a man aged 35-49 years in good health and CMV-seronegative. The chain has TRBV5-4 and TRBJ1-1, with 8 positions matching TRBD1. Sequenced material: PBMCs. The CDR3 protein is CASSSPGTGHGEAFF. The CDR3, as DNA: TGTGCCAGCAGCTCCCCCGGGACAGGACATGGTGAAGCTTTCTTT.